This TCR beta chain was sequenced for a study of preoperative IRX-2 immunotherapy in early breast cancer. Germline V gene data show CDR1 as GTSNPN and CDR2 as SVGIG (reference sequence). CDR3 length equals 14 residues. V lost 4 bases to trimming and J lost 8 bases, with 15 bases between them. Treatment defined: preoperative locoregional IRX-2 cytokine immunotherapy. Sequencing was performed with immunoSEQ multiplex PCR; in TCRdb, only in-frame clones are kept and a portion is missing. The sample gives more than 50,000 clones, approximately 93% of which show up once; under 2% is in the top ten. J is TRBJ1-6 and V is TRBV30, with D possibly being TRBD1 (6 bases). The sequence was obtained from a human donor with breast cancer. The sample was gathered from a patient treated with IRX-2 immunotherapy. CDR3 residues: CAWIDGRGYSPLHF. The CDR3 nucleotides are TGTGCCTGGATTGATGGCAGGGGTTATTCACCCCTCCACTTT. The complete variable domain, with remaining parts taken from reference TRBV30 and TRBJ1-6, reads SQTIHQWPATLVQPVGSPLSLECTVEGTSNPNLYWYRQAAGRGLQLLFYSVGIGQISSEVPQNLSASRPQDRQFILSSKKLLLSDSGFYLCAWIDGRGYSPLHFGNGTRLTVT.